The TCR beta chain under discussion was sequenced for a study of neurological immune-mediated disorders. General study results and limits: HTLV-1-associated myelopathy led in TCR clonal expansion, while multiple sclerosis ranked lowest, below healthy controls. TCR-beta repertoires seemed private in all groups, with no expanded CDR3 amino acid sequences shared.

The time point was: longitudinal time-point 1 (baseline). V was shortened by 3 bases and J by 10 bases, with 9 bases between the two germline ends. The CDR3 spans 11 residues. The germline V gene has CDR1 KGHSH and CDR2 LQKENI. The cDNA was synthesized by means of template-switch 5'RACE, which was carried out with 10-nucleotide random UMIs. Via MiXCR, TCRdb re-called the 5' RACE reads, giving one row per CDR3 protein. The data show approximately 53,000 distinct CDR3 sequences, about a tenth seen once. Worth noting for this clonotype: The target antigen is unknown.

This sequence originates from a woman between 40 and 55 years old in good health. This rearrangement joins TRBV18 to TRBJ1-1; D not certain. Sequencing was performed on PBMCs. The DNA of the CDR3 is TGTGCCAGCTCACCCGGCGAGGGAGCTTTCTTT. Translating it yields CASSPGEGAFF.